This TCR beta chain was captured in a study of T cell responses to AZD1222 COVID-19 vaccine. This table comes from immunoSEQ multiplex PCR, and its TCRdb copy is limited to in-frame clones, with some not included. Among some 140,000 clones listed, over 85% were seen once. V lost 1 base and J 10 bases, leaving 7 bases between the germline ends. This CDR3 region has 12 residues. Germline assignment: CDR1 SGHTA and CDR2 FQGNSA. The clonotype comes from an adult in good health. The specimen was peripheral blood, collected on day 0 of AZD1222 vaccination. The V gene is TRBV7-2, the J gene TRBJ1-4; D remains ambiguous. This chain's CDR3 is CASSLVPGKLFF. CDR3 DNA: TGTGCCAGCAGCTTAGTCCCCGGAAAACTGTTTTTT. Based on the CDR3 plus reference TRBV7-2 and TRBJ1-4, the full variable domain is GAGVSQSPSNKVTEKGKDVELRCDPISGHTALYWYRQSLGQGLEFLIYFQGNSAPDKSGLPSDRFSAERTGGSVSTLTIQRTQQEDSAVYLCASSLVPGKLFFGSGTQLSVL.